This T cell receptor beta chain was observed in a study of T cells after posttransplantation cyclophosphamide. On the day of bone marrow donation, the related graft donor provided peripheral blood. This clone was seen at least ten times. Its target is unknown. Findings of the study overall: Donor CD8+ memory clones often dominated recipient blood repertoires at later times. TRB clonality was highly associated with recipient CMV seropositivity and reactivation.

Sequenced by immunoSEQ multiplex PCR; TCRdb stores in-frame clones only, minus some. The sample contains about 40,000 clones, none of them singletons. The CDR3 contains 14 residues. The germline V gene has CDR1 SEHNR and CDR2 FQNEAQ (reference sequence). With V trimmed by 5 bases and J by 6 bases, 6 bases remained unmatched. Sequenced: PBMCs. This chain joins TRBV7-9 and TRBJ2-2; 7 bases are shared with TRBD1. The sequence was collected from a woman between 45 and 60 years old in good health and a related stem cell transplant donor. The CDR3 protein is CASSRQGLSGELFF. The CDR3 DNA follows: TGTGCCAGCAGCCGACAGGGCCTCTCCGGGGAGCTGTTTTTT.